This TCR beta chain is drawn from a study of T cells in Graves' hyperthyroidism and ophthalmopathy. Study context: The initial diagnosis was the point when peripheral blood was collected, ahead of any treatment.

This clonotype was seen many times. The patients, who ranged from 18 to 65 in age, presented with newly diagnosed hyperthyroidism lasting under 2 months. Uncontrolled infection, other autoimmune disease, pregnancy and lactation each barred patients from inclusion. Each 10 ml fresh peripheral blood draw supplied the PBMCs. RNA transcripts provided the source from which TCR beta CDR3 regions were amplified. The TCR CDR3 was amplified in a first-round RT-PCR using the HTBI primer set. MiXCR was run by TCRdb on the multiplex PCR reads, yielding one entry per CDR3 protein. The sample has a few hundred thousand distinct CDR3 sequences; just under 15% are singletons. Germline CDR1 and CDR2: LGHDT and YNNKEL (reference sequence). Trimming took off 0 bases at V and 1 base at J, with 7 bases between the two ends. The CDR3 is 15 amino acids.

The receptor's source is a woman aged 25 to 39 with Graves' hyperthyroidism. The chain has TRBV3-1 and TRBJ1-5; TRBD1 is a possible D gene (6 bases). The specimen sequenced was blood. In DNA form, the CDR3 reads TGTGCCAGCAGCCAAGAAGGGGGGAGCAATCAGCCCCAGCATTTT. It specifies CASSQEGGSNQPQHF.